These 22 T cell receptor beta chains share one sample of origin, sequenced in a study of shared clonotypes between healthy human individuals. Profiled with immunoSEQ multiplex PCR; TCRdb holds only in-frame clones, not every one. The data contain some 2,100,000 clones, under 95% of them singletons. Naive CD8 cells were CD45RO-negative, positively selected for CCR7, excluding terminally differentiated effector memory CD45RA+ cells. The sequenced material came from naive CD8+ T cells from PBMCs. These receptors were collected from a man between 18 and 35 years old in good health. Some clones in this sample may be carry-over from other donors' samples.

This clone was found once. The chain recombines TRBV28 with TRBJ2-7, with 8 bases matching TRBD1. Germline V gene lookup returns CDR1 MDHEN and CDR2 SYDVKM. The CDR3 is 15 amino acids. V lost 3 bases to trimming and J lost 2 bases; unmatched junction nucleotides: 6. CDR3 loop: CASSFRGRPAYEQYF. The DNA for the CDR3 is TGTGCCAGCAGTTTCAGGGGGCGCCCGGCCTACGAGCAGTACTTC.

The chain has TRBV5-8 and TRBJ2-2; weak D call: TRBD2 (6 bases). The CDR3 spans 15 residues. The germline V gene has CDR1 SGHTS and CDR2 YDEGEE. Between the trimmed V and J ends, which lost 4 bases and 2 bases, there was a span of 12 bases. The CDR3 DNA reads as TGTGCCAGCAGCGCGATGCGGGGAAACACCGGGGAGCTGTTTTTT. Encoded protein: CASSAMRGNTGELFF. The full variable domain, with the rest looked up from reference TRBV5-8 and TRBJ2-2, is EAGVTQSPTHLIKTRGQQATLRCSPISGHTSVYWYQQALGLGLQFLLWYDEGEERNRGNFPPRFSGRQFPNYSSELNVNALELEDSALYLCASSAMRGNTGELFFGEGSRLTVL.

CDR3 loop: CASSIRAQNYEQYF. DNA of the CDR3: TGTGCCAGTAGCATTAGGGCGCAAAACTACGAGCAGTACTTC. The chain uses TRBV19 and TRBJ2-7; D is undetermined. This CDR3 has 14 residues. CDR1 is LNHDA, CDR2 SQIVND, per germline (reference sequence). The V end was cut by 6 bases, the J end by 3 bases, with 15 bases between.

The chain combines TRBV5-8 with TRBJ2-1, with 8 bases aligning to TRBD1. Trimming at V came to 3 bases and at J to 2 bases, leaving 4 bases not matched to a gene. The CDR3 is 15 amino acids. The germline V gene has CDR1 SGHTS and CDR2 YDEGEE. DNA of the CDR3: TGTGCCAGCAGCTATCGGACAGGGACCTACAATGAGCAGTTCTTC. This sequence encodes CASSYRTGTYNEQFF.

The chain uses TRBV9 and TRBJ2-7; 7 nucleotides align to TRBD2. Germline CDR1 reads SGDLS; CDR2 reads YYNGEE. The V gene end was trimmed by 4 bases and the J gene end by 0 bases; junction bases not matched to a gene: 13. The CDR3 is 17 amino acids. The chain's CDR3 is CASSPRDPGLNSYEQYF. The DNA of the CDR3 is TGTGCCAGCAGCCCACGAGATCCGGGACTAAACTCCTACGAGCAGTACTTC. The complete variable domain, with remaining parts taken from reference TRBV9 and TRBJ2-7, reads DSGVTQTPKHLITATGQRVTLRCSPRSGDLSVYWYQQSLDQGLQFLIQYYNGEERAKGNILERFSAQQFPDLHSELNLSSLELGDSALYFCASSPRDPGLNSYEQYFGPGTRLTVT.

The chain has TRBV18 and TRBJ2-5; TRBD1 aligns across 12 bases. J lost 5 bases, V lost 4 bases, and 5 bases had no gene match. Germline CDR1 and CDR2: KGHSH and LQKENI. The CDR3 spans 15 residues. CDR3 coding DNA: TGTGCCAGCTCACAAGGGGACAGGGGGCAGGAGACCCAGTACTTC. This codes for CASSQGDRGQETQYF. The whole variable domain, remainder taken from reference TRBV18 and TRBJ2-5, is NAGVMQNPRHLVRRRGQEARLRCSPMKGHSHVYWYRQLPEEGLKFMVYLQKENIIDESGMPKERFSAEFPKEGPSILRIQQVVRGDSAAYFCASSQGDRGQETQYFGPGTRLLVL.

The chain recombines TRBV7-9 with TRBJ1-2, with 8 bases identical to TRBD1. There are 15 residues in the CDR3. The germline gives CDR1 SEHNR, CDR2 FQNEAQ (reference sequence). The J segment lost 4 bases and the V segment lost 5 bases, leaving 9 bases of the junction unmatched. CDR3 residues: CASSLYLGQGYGYTF. As DNA, the CDR3 is TGTGCCAGCAGCCTTTACCTCGGACAGGGCTATGGCTACACCTTC.

Notes on this clone: This CDR3 is also generated by other DNA sequences in the sample. The V and J genes are TRBV20-1 and TRBJ2-7; D is possibly TRBD1 (6 bases). Between the trimmed V and J ends, which lost 6 bases and 3 bases, there was a span of 9 bases. Germline V gives CDR1 DFQATT, CDR2 SNEGSKA (reference sequence). The CDR3 loop spans 11 amino acids. CDR3 residues: CSASTGYEQYF. DNA for the CDR3: TGCAGTGCCTCGACAGGCTACGAGCAGTACTTC.

CDR3 DNA sequence: TGTGCCAGCAGCCACACTCTAGCGGGAGGGCCTTACGAGCAGTACTTC. Translated: CASSHTLAGGPYEQYF. The genes are TRBV27 and TRBJ2-7, with 12 bases fitting TRBD2. CDR1 MNHEY and CDR2 SMNVEV come from the germline V gene (reference sequence). The CDR3 loop spans 16 amino acids. Trimming removed 6 bases from V and 4 bases from J; junction bases left unmatched: 10.

In this sample, this clone turned up once. The J gene is TRBJ2-6, the V gene TRBV19; maybe TRBD1 (5 bases). With 6 bases removed from V and 0 bases from J, the gap between germline ends came to 9 bases. Looked up from germline, CDR1 is LNHDA and CDR2 is SQIVND (reference sequence). The length of the CDR3 is 15 residues. The CDR3 nucleotides are TGTGCCAGTAGGGGGCCTCGCTCTGGGGCCAACGTCCTGACTTTC. This gives the protein CASRGPRSGANVLTF.

This chain connects TRBV7-8 to TRBJ1-1, with 10 bases fitting TRBD1. From germline, CDR1 is SGHVS and CDR2 FQNEAQ. Losses at the gene ends were 5 bases for V and 11 bases for J; bases not matched to a gene: 5. This CDR3 comprises 12 residues. CDR3: CASSPGTGDAFF. CDR3 coding DNA: TGTGCCAGCAGCCCCGGGACAGGGGATGCTTTCTTT.

The V gene is TRBV7-9, the J gene TRBJ2-1, with TRBD2 matching 9 bases. The CDR3 covers 16 residues. V lost 4 bases, J lost 4 bases, and 8 bases stayed unmatched. Germline V CDR1 and CDR2: SEHNR, FQNEAQ (reference sequence). The CDR3 bases are TGTGCCAGCAGCTCGGGGGGACTAGCAGAATACAATGAGCAGTTCTTC. As protein: CASSSGGLAEYNEQFF.

The V and J genes are TRBV6-5 and TRBJ1-4; 10 bases are a match to TRBD1. Germline lookup yields CDR1 MNHEY and CDR2 SVGAGI. The V segment lost 0 bases and the J segment 8 bases; nucleotides outside the gene matches: 3. The CDR3 is 15 amino acids. CDR3 in amino acids: CASSYSTGGEEKLFF. The DNA for the CDR3 is TGTGCCAGCAGTTACTCGACAGGGGGCGAAGAAAAACTGTTTTTT.

CDR3 DNA sequence: TGTGCCAGCAGCTCATCCCGACAGTACAGTCAAGCTTTCTTT. Translated, it gives CASSSSRQYSQAFF. The rearrangement links TRBV7-8 to TRBJ1-1, with TRBD1 as a possible D gene (5 bases). The V end was cut by 4 bases, the J end by 9 bases, with 18 bases between. In germline, CDR1 is SGHVS, CDR2 FQNEAQ. This CDR3 has 14 amino acids.

The chain is built from TRBV6-1 and TRBJ2-7; TRBD1 or TRBD2 may be the D gene (5 bases each). This CDR3 has 16 residues. V was cut by 2 bases and J by 3 bases, with 17 bases left in between. In germline, CDR1 is MNHNS, CDR2 SASEGT. The CDR3 loop is CASSEWGIREVYEQYF. CDR3 bases: TGTGCCAGCAGTGAATGGGGGATCCGGGAAGTCTACGAGCAGTACTTC.

The rearrangement joins TRBV28 to TRBJ2-1; D uncertain. Trimming removed 3 bases at V and 4 bases at J, with 16 bases between. Germline V gene data show CDR1 as MDHEN and CDR2 as SYDVKM. CDR3 length: 16 residues. CDR3: CASSFLVQAQYNEQFF. CDR3 DNA: TGTGCCAGCAGTTTCCTTGTCCAGGCGCAGTACAATGAGCAGTTCTTC.

The chain carries TRBV4-1 and TRBJ2-5; D not certain. V lost 0 bases and J 5 bases, leaving 7 bases between the germline ends. Germline CDR1 reads MGHRA; CDR2 reads YSYEKL. The CDR3 spans 13 residues. The CDR3 region is CASSQDKGETQYF. The DNA of the CDR3 is TGCGCCAGCAGCCAAGATAAAGGGGAGACCCAGTACTTC.

The chain carries TRBV28 and TRBJ2-2; D perhaps matches TRBD1 (6 bases). Germline CDR1 and CDR2: MDHEN and SYDVKM. Trimming pared 3 bases from V and 5 bases from J, leaving 10 bases between. The CDR3 consists of 14 residues. The DNA for the CDR3 is TGTGCCAGCAGTTTCGGACAGCTGACCGGGGAGCTGTTTTTT. It encodes CASSFGQLTGELFF.

The V call is TRBV7-2, the J call TRBJ1-5; TRBD1 matches 7 bases. Germline V CDR1 and CDR2: SGHTA, FQGNSA. The CDR3 is made up of 15 amino acids. Trimming cost V 5 bases and J 2 bases; bases outside gene matches: 6. CDR3 DNA: TGTGCCAGCAGCATATGGACAGGAGGCAATCAGCCCCAGCATTTT. As protein: CASSIWTGGNQPQHF.

This clone was counted a few times. This chain links TRBV11-2 with TRBJ1-1; 9 nucleotides line up with TRBD1. CDR1 and CDR2 from the germline V gene are SGHAT and FQNNGV. The CDR3 contains 15 residues. The trim removed 1 base at V and 7 bases at J, leaving 7 bases unmatched. DNA for the CDR3: TGTGCCAGCAGCTTAGGGGCCGGGACAGGGTTTGAAGCTTTCTTT. It encodes CASSLGAGTGFEAFF.

The gene calls are TRBV4-1 and TRBJ2-1; 7 bases match TRBD2. The CDR3 extends over 15 amino acids. V gave up 1 base and J gave up 12 bases; unmatched junction bases: 12. The germline CDR1 and CDR2 sequences are MGHRA and YSYEKL. The CDR3 nucleotides are TGCGCCAGCAGCCAAGTTCTTTTGGGCGGGAGAGGGCAGTTCTTC. Translating it yields CASSQVLLGGRGQFF.

The chain uses TRBV4-3 and TRBJ2-5; the D gene could be TRBD1 or TRBD2 (5 bases each). This CDR3 is built from 15 residues. Germline V gives CDR1 LGHNA, CDR2 YSLEER. Trimming pared 0 bases from V and 5 bases from J, leaving 13 bases between. CDR3 loop: CASSQERGRPETQYF. As DNA, the CDR3 is TGCGCCAGCAGCCAAGAGAGGGGCAGGCCCGAGACCCAGTACTTC.